The 19 T cell receptor beta chains listed next were all sequenced from one sample in a study of beta chain features in type 1 diabetes. The entirety of the isolated RNA underwent reverse transcription, so expressed TCRB transcripts were sequenced. Sequencing used immunoSEQ multiplex PCR; TCRdb keeps in-frame clones, though not all of them. This table holds 360,000 or so clones, around 20% found once. The sample taken for sequencing was naive CD4+ T cells from blood. These receptors all come from a woman aged 18 to 35 in good health.

This clone has only a few counts. This rearrangement joins TRBV2 to TRBJ2-1; TRBD1 aligns across 8 bases. V shed 0 bases and J 15 bases; nucleotides not matched to a gene: 7. This CDR3 comprises 13 residues. From germline, CDR1 is SNHLY and CDR2 FYNNEI. For the CDR3, the DNA is TGTGCCAGCAGTGAAGCGACCAGGGGGCCAAGGTTCTTC. It yields the protein CASSEATRGPRFF.

This clone was counted between two and nine times. The rearrangement links TRBV7-6 to TRBJ1-4; D remains unclear. V was shortened by 3 bases and J by 5 bases, with 10 bases between the two germline ends. The CDR3 is 14 residues long. CDR1 and CDR2 from the germline V gene are SGHVS and FNYEAQ. CDR3 residues: CASSFLGSNEKLFF. CDR3 nucleotides: TGTGCCAGCAGCTTCCTCGGGTCCAATGAAAAACTGTTTTTT.

Only a few counts were recorded for this clone. The rearrangement uses TRBV16 and TRBJ1-2; 7 nucleotides agree with TRBD1. CDR1 and CDR2 from the germline V gene are KGHSY and FQNENV. This CDR3 is 14 amino acids long. The V segment lost 2 bases and the J segment 0 bases; nucleotides outside the gene matches: 0. The CDR3 spells CASSQDRANYGYTF. CDR3 DNA: TGTGCCAGCAGCCAAGACAGGGCTAACTATGGCTACACCTTC.

This sequence joins TRBV18 and TRBJ2-7, with 10 bases fitting TRBD1. Germline trimming cut 3 bases from V and 0 bases from J; bases unmatched to any gene: 5. The CDR3 spans 16 residues. The V gene's germline CDR1 is KGHSH and CDR2 LQKENI. The CDR3 reads CASSPRQGASSYEQYF. The CDR3 DNA sequence: TGTGCCAGCTCACCGCGACAGGGGGCTTCCTCCTACGAGCAGTACTTC.

The table lists this clone with a few counts. The chain employs TRBV2 and TRBJ2-3; D is possibly TRBD2 (6 bases). Per the germline V gene, CDR1 is SNHLY and CDR2 is FYNNEI. The V end lost 11 bases, the J end lost 6 bases, and 18 bases lay between the germline ends. CDR3 size: 13 residues. CDR3 coding DNA: TGTGCCTTCTCGGGGGAGGTTGGGGATACGCAGTATTTT. This translates into CAFSGEVGDTQYF.

V usage is TRBV6-5 and J usage is TRBJ1-6; TRBD1 matches 9 bases. The germline V gene has CDR1 MNHEY and CDR2 SVGAGI. V lost 1 base and J lost 7; bases outside the gene matches: 2. This CDR3 contains 15 residues. The CDR3 is CASSYFGQGNSPLHF. DNA of the CDR3: TGTGCCAGCAGTTACTTTGGACAGGGGAATTCACCCCTCCACTTT.

Only a few counts were recorded for this clone. The V call is TRBV5-1, the J call TRBJ1-5; 10 bases are a match to TRBD1. CDR3 size: 15 residues. From germline, CDR1 is SGHRS and CDR2 YFSETQ. V lost 4 bases to trimming and J lost 2 bases; unmatched junction nucleotides: 3. CDR3 sequence reads: CASSAGTGGNQPQHF. CDR3 nucleotide sequence: TGCGCCAGCAGCGCTGGGACAGGGGGCAATCAGCCCCAGCATTTT. The full variable domain, in which reference TRBV5-1 and TRBJ1-5 provide the parts outside the CDR3, is KAGVTQTPRYLIKTRGQQVTLSCSPISGHRSVSWYQQTPGQGLQFLFEYFSETQRNKGNFPGRFSGRQFSNSRSEMNVSTLELGDSALYLCASSAGTGGNQPQHFGDGTRLSIL.

This clone appeared a few times. This chain connects TRBV9 to TRBJ2-5; TRBD1 might be the D (7 bases). Germline V gene lookup returns CDR1 SGDLS and CDR2 YYNGEE. This CDR3 is 15 amino acids long. The V and J ends lost 3 bases and 7 bases respectively, with 19 bases between them. This CDR3 is CASSATGDPGGTQYF. The CDR3, as DNA: TGTGCCAGCAGCGCCACGGGAGATCCAGGGGGGACCCAGTACTTC.

This chain links TRBV4-3 with TRBJ1-4; the match to TRBD1 covers 10 bases. V lost 5 bases to trimming and J lost 5 bases; unmatched junction nucleotides: 2. Germline loops: CDR1 LGHNA, CDR2 YSLEER. The CDR3 extends over 14 amino acids. The CDR3 DNA reads as TGCGCCAGCAGCGCGGACAGGGGGAATGAAAAACTGTTTTTT. Its translation is CASSADRGNEKLFF.

This clone was counted a few times. The rearrangement joins TRBV18 to TRBJ2-7, with TRBD2 matching over 12 bases. J gave up 2 bases and V 0 bases, and 5 bases lay outside the gene matches. The CDR3 consists of 17 residues. Per the germline V gene, CDR1 is KGHSH and CDR2 is LQKENI. The CDR3 DNA reads as TGTGCCAGCTCACCACCCATGACTAGCGGGAGAACCTACGAGCAGTACTTC. Translating gives CASSPPMTSGRTYEQYF.

In its sample, this clone was seen a few times. The chain recombines TRBV30 with TRBJ2-5; 11 nucleotides agree with TRBD2. J lost 0 bases, V lost 3 bases, and 9 bases had no gene match. Germline lookup yields CDR1 GTSNPN and CDR2 SVGIG (reference sequence). The CDR3 has 17 amino acids. The CDR3 DNA sequence: TGTGCCTGGAGCTCTTTTACTAGCGGGGGTTACCAAGAGACCCAGTACTTC. Protein sequence: CAWSSFTSGGYQETQYF.

CDR3: CASSSGMENIQYF. CDR3 coding DNA: TGTGCCAGCAGCTCGGGGATGGAGAACATTCAGTACTTC. The rearrangement uses TRBV11-2 and TRBJ2-4; possible D gene TRBD2, 5 bases. V was trimmed by 4 bases and J by 7 bases, leaving 11 bases between them. The germline V gene encodes CDR1 SGHAT and CDR2 FQNNGV. The CDR3 covers 13 residues.

The J gene is TRBJ1-2, the V gene TRBV11-2, with 8 bases lining up with TRBD1. From germline, CDR1 is SGHAT and CDR2 FQNNGV. Trimming took 6 bases from V and 5 from J; bases not matched to a gene: 8. CDR3 length equals 14 residues. The CDR3 region has the DNA TGTGCCAGCAGTTCGTTACGACAGGGGTATGGCTACACCTTC. Its translation is CASSSLRQGYGYTF.

The V gene is TRBV5-1, the J gene TRBJ1-1, with 7 bases identical to TRBD1. The V gene end was trimmed by 0 bases and the J gene end by 1 base; junction bases not matched to a gene: 9. Germline V gives CDR1 SGHRS, CDR2 YFSETQ. The CDR3 is 17 residues long. In DNA, the CDR3 is TGCGCCAGCAGCTTGGGGATAAGAGGGACAGCGAACACTGAAGCTTTCTTT. This translates into CASSLGIRGTANTEAFF.

This chain connects TRBV7-3 to TRBJ2-5; 9 bases match TRBD2. V dropped 5 bases and J dropped 7; count of bases not matched to a gene: 11. This CDR3 is 15 amino acids long. Germline V lookup: CDR1 SGHTA, CDR2 FQGTGA. CDR3 loop: CASSPTSGSGATQYF. The CDR3 bases are TGTGCCAGCAGCCCGACTAGCGGCTCTGGTGCGACCCAGTACTTC.

This clone was counted between two and nine times. This chain uses TRBV19 with TRBJ2-7, with 11 bases matching TRBD2. J lost 5 bases, V lost 5 bases, and 5 bases had no gene match. CDR3 length: 14 amino acids. The germline CDR1 and CDR2 sequences are LNHDA and SQIVND (reference sequence). The CDR3 region is CASSQLAGADEQYF. The CDR3, as DNA: TGTGCCAGTAGTCAACTAGCGGGGGCGGACGAGCAGTACTTC.

The sample holds a few counts of this clone. V gene TRBV5-1 combines with J gene TRBJ2-7, with D perhaps TRBD1 (6 bases). V was trimmed by 6 bases and J by 0 bases, leaving 10 bases between them. CDR1 SGHRS and CDR2 YFSETQ come from the germline V gene. The CDR3 extends over 13 amino acids. This CDR3 reads CASTRDNSYEQYF. The CDR3 nucleotides read TGCGCCAGCACTCGGGACAACTCCTACGAGCAGTACTTC.

This clone appeared a few times. V usage is TRBV10-3 and J usage is TRBJ1-5; D is uncertain. The V end was cut by 3 bases, the J end by 2 bases, with 8 bases between. The length of the CDR3 is 14 residues. CDR1 ENHRY and CDR2 SYGVKD come from the germline V gene. The CDR3 DNA reads TGTGCCATCAGTGATCTCCAGGGCAATCAGCCCCAGCATTTT. Translated, it gives CAISDLQGNQPQHF.

The chain uses TRBV7-9 and TRBJ2-7; D gene unclear. Germline CDR1 SEHNR, CDR2 FQNEAQ (reference sequence). Trimming pared 1 base from V and 5 bases from J, leaving 6 bases between. The CDR3 sequence is 12 residues long. CDR3 sequence: CASSLVGHEQYF. In DNA form, the CDR3 reads TGTGCCAGCAGCTTAGTTGGGCACGAGCAGTACTTC.